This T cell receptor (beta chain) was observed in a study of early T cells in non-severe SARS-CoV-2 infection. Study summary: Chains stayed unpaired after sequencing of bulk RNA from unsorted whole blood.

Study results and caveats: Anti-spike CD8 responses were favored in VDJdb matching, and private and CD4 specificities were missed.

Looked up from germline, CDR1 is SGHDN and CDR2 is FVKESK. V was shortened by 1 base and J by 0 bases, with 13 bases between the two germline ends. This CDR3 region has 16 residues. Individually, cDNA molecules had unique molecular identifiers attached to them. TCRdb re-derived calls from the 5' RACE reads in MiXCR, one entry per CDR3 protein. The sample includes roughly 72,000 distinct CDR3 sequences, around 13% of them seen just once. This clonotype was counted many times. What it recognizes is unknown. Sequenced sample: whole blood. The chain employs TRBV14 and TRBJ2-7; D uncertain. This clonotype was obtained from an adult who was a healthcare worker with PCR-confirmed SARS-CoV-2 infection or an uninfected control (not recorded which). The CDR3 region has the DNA TGTGCCAGCAGCCAAGGGTTGACCTTTAGCTCCTACGAGCAGTACTTC. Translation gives CASSQGLTFSSYEQYF.